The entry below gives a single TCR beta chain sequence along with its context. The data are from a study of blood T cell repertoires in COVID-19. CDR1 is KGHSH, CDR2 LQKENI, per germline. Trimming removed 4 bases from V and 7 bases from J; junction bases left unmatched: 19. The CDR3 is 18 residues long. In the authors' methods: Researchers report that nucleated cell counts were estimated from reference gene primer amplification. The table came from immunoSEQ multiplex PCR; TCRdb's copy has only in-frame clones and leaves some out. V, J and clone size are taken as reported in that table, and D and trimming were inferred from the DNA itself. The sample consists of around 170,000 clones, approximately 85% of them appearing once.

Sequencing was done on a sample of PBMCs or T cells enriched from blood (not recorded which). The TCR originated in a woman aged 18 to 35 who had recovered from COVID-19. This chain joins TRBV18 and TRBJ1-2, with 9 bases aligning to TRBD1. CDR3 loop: CASSRDRTGANPGGGYTF. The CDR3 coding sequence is TGTGCCAGCTCACGGGATCGGACAGGGGCAAACCCCGGGGGTGGCTACACCTTC.